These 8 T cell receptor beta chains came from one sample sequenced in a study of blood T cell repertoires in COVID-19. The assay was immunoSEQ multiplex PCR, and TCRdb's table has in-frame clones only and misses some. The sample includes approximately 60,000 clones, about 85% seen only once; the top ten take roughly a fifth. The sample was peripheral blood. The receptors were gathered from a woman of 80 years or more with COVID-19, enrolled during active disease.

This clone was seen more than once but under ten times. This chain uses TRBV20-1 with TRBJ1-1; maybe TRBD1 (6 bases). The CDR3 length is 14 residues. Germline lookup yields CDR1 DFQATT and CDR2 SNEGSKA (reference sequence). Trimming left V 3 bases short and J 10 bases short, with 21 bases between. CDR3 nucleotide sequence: TGCAGTGCTAGTCTACAGGGAACCCGCGGGAGAGCTTTCTTT. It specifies CSASLQGTRGRAFF.

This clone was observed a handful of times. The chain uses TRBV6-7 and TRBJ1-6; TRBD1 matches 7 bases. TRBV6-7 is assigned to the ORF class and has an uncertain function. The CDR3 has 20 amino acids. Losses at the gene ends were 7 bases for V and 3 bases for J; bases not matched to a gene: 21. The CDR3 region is CASNIGRNRGPPYYNSPLHF. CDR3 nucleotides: TGTGCCAGCAACATAGGCAGGAACAGGGGACCTCCCTACTATAATTCACCCCTCCACTTT.

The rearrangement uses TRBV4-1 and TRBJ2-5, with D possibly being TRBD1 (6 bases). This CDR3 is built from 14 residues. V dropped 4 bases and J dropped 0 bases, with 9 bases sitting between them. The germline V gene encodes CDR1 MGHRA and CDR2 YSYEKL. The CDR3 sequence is CASSRGQDQETQYF. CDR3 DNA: TGCGCCAGCAGCCGGGGACAAGACCAAGAGACCCAGTACTTC.

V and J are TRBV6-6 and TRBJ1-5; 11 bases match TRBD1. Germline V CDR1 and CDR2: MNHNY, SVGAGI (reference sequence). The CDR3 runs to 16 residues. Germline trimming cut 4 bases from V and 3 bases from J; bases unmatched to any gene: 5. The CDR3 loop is CASSSWDRGFNQPQHF. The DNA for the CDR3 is TGTGCCAGCAGTTCTTGGGACAGGGGGTTCAATCAGCCCCAGCATTTT.

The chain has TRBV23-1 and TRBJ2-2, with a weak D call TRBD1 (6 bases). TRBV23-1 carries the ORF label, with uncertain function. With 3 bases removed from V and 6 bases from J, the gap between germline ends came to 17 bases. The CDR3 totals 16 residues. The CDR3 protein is CASSHRNTGYSGELFF. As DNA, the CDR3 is TGCGCCAGCAGTCATCGCAATACAGGGTATTCCGGGGAGCTGTTTTTT.

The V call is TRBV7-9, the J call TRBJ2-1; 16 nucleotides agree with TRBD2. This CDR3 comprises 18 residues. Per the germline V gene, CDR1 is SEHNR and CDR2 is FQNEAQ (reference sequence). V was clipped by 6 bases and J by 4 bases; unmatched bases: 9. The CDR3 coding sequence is TGTGCCAGCAGGCCGGGACTAGCGGGGGGGCTGGGTTACAATGAGCAGTTCTTC. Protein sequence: CASRPGLAGGLGYNEQFF.

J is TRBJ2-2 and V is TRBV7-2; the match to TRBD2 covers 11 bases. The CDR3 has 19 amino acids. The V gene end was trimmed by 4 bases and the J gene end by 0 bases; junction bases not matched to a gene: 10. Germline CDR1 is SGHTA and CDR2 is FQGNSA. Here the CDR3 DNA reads TGTGCCAGCAGCTCCCGAGTTAGCGGGGGGGGTACGAACACCGGGGAGCTGTTTTTT. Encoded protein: CASSSRVSGGGTNTGELFF.

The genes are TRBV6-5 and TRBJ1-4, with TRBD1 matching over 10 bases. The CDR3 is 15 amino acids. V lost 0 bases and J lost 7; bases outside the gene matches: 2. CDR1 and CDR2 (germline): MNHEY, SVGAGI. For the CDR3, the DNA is TGTGCCAGCAGTTACTCCGGGACAGGGGTTGAAAAACTGTTTTTT. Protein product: CASSYSGTGVEKLFF.